These T cell receptor beta chains were read from a single sample in a study of cytomegalovirus exposure and HLA in healthy donors. Assay used: immunoSEQ multiplex PCR; TCRdb lists only in-frame clones, some missing. Here the sample spans 85,000 to 120,000 clones, over 70% being singletons. Sequenced sample: PBMCs. The receptor source for this set is a female donor in good health and CMV-seronegative. CDR3s include the opening cysteine and the closing phenylalanine or tryptophan. D genes are given only for firm matches. Where a row states a size, it is once, few, many or the class of an expanded clone; other rows omit it.

V gene: TRBV4-1; clone size: .; D gene: TRBD2; CDR3 protein: CASSQESLAGAGELFF
V gene: TRBV6-5; clone size: .; D gene: TRBD1; CDR3 protein: CASSSTGGSGELFF
V gene: TRBV19; clone size: .; D gene: .; CDR3 protein: CASSEVGNEQFF
V gene: TRBV5-1; clone size: .; D gene: .; CDR3 protein: CDQKRGQPQHF
V gene: TRBV2; clone size: .; D gene: .; CDR3 protein: CASSEVGSRLRVTDTQYF
V gene: TRBV21-1; clone size: .; D gene: .; CDR3 protein: CASSKQGTEARNRKDTEAFF
V gene: TRBV28; clone size: .; D gene: TRBD1; CDR3 protein: CASRKGQNYEQYF
V gene: TRBV27; clone size: .; D gene: TRBD2; CDR3 protein: CASTPGGSEAGELFF
V gene: TRBV7-9; clone size: .; D gene: .; CDR3 protein: CASSLAISVTSTDTQYF
V gene: TRBV28; clone size: .; D gene: .; CDR3 protein: CASSLELVAWGEKLFF
V gene: TRBV11-2; clone size: .; D gene: TRBD1; CDR3 protein: CASSLARGQGFEQYF
V gene: TRBV27; clone size: .; D gene: TRBD2; CDR3 protein: CASSLYLAGGLATQYF
V gene: TRBV2; clone size: .; D gene: .; CDR3 protein: CASSEGRGYNQPQHF
V gene: TRBV30; clone size: .; D gene: .; CDR3 protein: CAWEARGNTEAFF
V gene: TRBV15; clone size: .; D gene: TRBD2; CDR3 protein: CATSSGLAGGPYEQYF
V gene: TRBV7-6; clone size: once; D gene: .; CDR3 protein: CASSPGREVATNEKLFF
V gene: TRBV5-1; clone size: .; D gene: TRBD2; CDR3 protein: CASSFSLLAGGADTQYF
V gene: TRBV19; clone size: many; D gene: TRBD1; CDR3 protein: CASKTGNIGANVLTF
V gene: TRBV6-5; clone size: .; D gene: TRBD2; CDR3 protein: CASQLAGGGTQYF
V gene: TRBV11-2; clone size: .; D gene: TRBD2; CDR3 protein: CASSLGGLAGGNEQFF
V gene: TRBV5-1; clone size: .; D gene: TRBD2; CDR3 protein: CASSQFAGTSGSSGEQFF
V gene: TRBV5-1; clone size: .; D gene: .; CDR3 protein: CASSLVASSTDTQYF
V gene: TRBV19; clone size: few; D gene: TRBD1; CDR3 protein: CASSISGTGLNEQFF
V gene: TRBV19; clone size: .; D gene: .; CDR3 protein: CASSAQGNEQYF
V gene: TRBV11-3; clone size: .; D gene: .; CDR3 protein: CASSPRGSETQYF
V gene: TRBV6-5; clone size: .; D gene: .; CDR3 protein: CAISREGKTEAFF
V gene: TRBV30; clone size: few; D gene: TRBD1; CDR3 protein: CAWSTQGASTEAFF
V gene: TRBV5-1; clone size: .; D gene: TRBD2; CDR3 protein: CASSPGLAGGPNQETQYF
V gene: TRBV28; clone size: .; D gene: .; CDR3 protein: CATRQNNEQFF
V gene: TRBV13; clone size: .; D gene: TRBD1; CDR3 protein: CASSTWGRDRVGEQYF
V gene: TRBV5-1; clone size: .; D gene: TRBD1; CDR3 protein: CASSLGIQGRTEAFF
V gene: TRBV15; clone size: .; D gene: .; CDR3 protein: CATSRDLQGTNYGYTF
V gene: TRBV27; clone size: once; D gene: .; CDR3 protein: CASRAGPSSYNEQFF
V gene: TRBV5-1; clone size: few; D gene: TRBD1; CDR3 protein: CASSLEAQGVGELFF
V gene: TRBV7-2; clone size: once; D gene: .; CDR3 protein: CASTITPGVYEQYF
V gene: TRBV4-2; clone size: .; D gene: .; CDR3 protein: CASSQRRAAAQANYGYTF
V gene: TRBV10-3; clone size: .; D gene: TRBD1; CDR3 protein: CAITPDRGHGSYNEQFF
V gene: TRBV5-1; clone size: .; D gene: TRBD1; CDR3 protein: CASTPDRGLYEQYF
V gene: TRBV5-1; clone size: once; D gene: TRBD2; CDR3 protein: CASSLGLAGADTQYF
V gene: TRBV4-1; clone size: .; D gene: TRBD1; CDR3 protein: CASSPFSGTGPDTQYF
V gene: TRBV7-2; clone size: .; D gene: TRBD2; CDR3 protein: CASSSRTSGITYEQYF
V gene: TRBV4-2; clone size: .; D gene: .; CDR3 protein: CASSQAVTASSYEQYF
V gene: TRBV18; clone size: .; D gene: TRBD1; CDR3 protein: CASSRGTGQETQYF
V gene: TRBV4-1; clone size: .; D gene: TRBD2; CDR3 protein: CASSPIRGTSGRAYEQYF
V gene: TRBV21-1; clone size: .; D gene: .; CDR3 protein: CASSKAKDRGWTEAFF
V gene: TRBV11-3; clone size: .; D gene: TRBD1; CDR3 protein: CASSLEGTGRHEQYF
V gene: TRBV21-1; clone size: .; D gene: .; CDR3 protein: CASSKGSASYEQYF
V gene: TRBV28; clone size: once; D gene: .; CDR3 protein: CASSLMGEAGANVLTF
V gene: TRBV6-1; clone size: .; D gene: .; CDR3 protein: CASRRGTLESGELFF
V gene: TRBV10-2; clone size: .; D gene: .; CDR3 protein: CASYGWSYEQYF
V gene: TRBV27; clone size: .; D gene: TRBD2; CDR3 protein: CASSLGLAGNNEQFF
V gene: TRBV4-2; clone size: .; D gene: .; CDR3 protein: CASSPGEGGALEKLFF
V gene: TRBV14; clone size: .; D gene: .; CDR3 protein: CASSQSGPTNYGYTF